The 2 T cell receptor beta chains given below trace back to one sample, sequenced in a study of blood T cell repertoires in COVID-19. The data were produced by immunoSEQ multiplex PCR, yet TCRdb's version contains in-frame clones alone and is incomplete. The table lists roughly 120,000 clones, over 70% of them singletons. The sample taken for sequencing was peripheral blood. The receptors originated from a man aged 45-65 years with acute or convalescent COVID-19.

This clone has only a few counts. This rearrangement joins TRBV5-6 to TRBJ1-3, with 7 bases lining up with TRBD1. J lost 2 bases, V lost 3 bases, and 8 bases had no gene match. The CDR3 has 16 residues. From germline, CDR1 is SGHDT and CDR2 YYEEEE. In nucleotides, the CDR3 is TGTGCCAGCAGCTCTACAGGGGTGGAAGCTGGAAACACCATATATTTT. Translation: CASSSTGVEAGNTIYF.

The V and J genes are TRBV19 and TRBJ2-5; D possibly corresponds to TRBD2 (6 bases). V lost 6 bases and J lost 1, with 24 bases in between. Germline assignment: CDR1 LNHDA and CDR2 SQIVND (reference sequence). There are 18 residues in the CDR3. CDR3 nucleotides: TGTGCCAGTAGCTCCGCCGGGAGTTCCCCCGGACGCCAAGAGACCCAGTACTTC. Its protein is CASSSAGSSPGRQETQYF.